This is a list of T cell receptor beta chains from one sample in a study of blood T cell repertoires in COVID-19. Sequenced by immunoSEQ multiplex PCR; TCRdb stores in-frame clones only, minus some. The sample contains tens of thousands of clones, roughly 90% of which appear only once. Sequenced sample: peripheral blood. The receptors shown here come from a woman of 80 years or more with acute or convalescent COVID-19. CDR3s leave out the opening cysteine and the closing phenylalanine or tryptophan. Each record gives: clone size, J gene, V gene, D gene, CDR3 protein. D genes are given only for firm matches. Only some rows state a clone size, as once, few, many or a class for expanded clones.

abundance: NA; j_gene: TRBJ1-1; v_gene: TRBV19; d_gene: TRBD1; CDR3aa: ASMRAGGSVNTEAF
abundance: few; j_gene: TRBJ2-7; v_gene: TRBV10-3; d_gene: NA; CDR3aa: AISDPPRAYEQY
abundance: few; j_gene: TRBJ1-1; v_gene: TRBV2; d_gene: NA; CDR3aa: ASSVGHKRTEAF
abundance: NA; j_gene: TRBJ1-2; v_gene: TRBV5-1; d_gene: NA; CDR3aa: ASSPGLIAGGYT
abundance: NA; j_gene: TRBJ2-3; v_gene: TRBV18; d_gene: NA; CDR3aa: ASSVTMAGSGSTDTQY
abundance: NA; j_gene: TRBJ2-7; v_gene: TRBV5-5; d_gene: NA; CDR3aa: ASSEGGGTIYEQY
abundance: NA; j_gene: TRBJ1-2; v_gene: TRBV6-2/TRBV6-3; d_gene: TRBD1; CDR3aa: ASSYSTGGGGYT
abundance: medium-sized; j_gene: TRBJ1-1; v_gene: TRBV9; d_gene: NA; CDR3aa: ASSARGGADEAF
abundance: NA; j_gene: TRBJ1-1; v_gene: TRBV4-3; d_gene: TRBD1; CDR3aa: ASIPDREDSTEAF
abundance: once; j_gene: TRBJ2-7; v_gene: TRBV19; d_gene: TRBD2; CDR3aa: ASSPAAGGPYEQY
abundance: NA; j_gene: TRBJ1-1; v_gene: TRBV2; d_gene: TRBD1; CDR3aa: ASKGQGNTEAF
abundance: NA; j_gene: TRBJ1-1; v_gene: TRBV12-3/TRBV12-4; d_gene: NA; CDR3aa: ASTEGGTRKAF
abundance: NA; j_gene: TRBJ1-2; v_gene: TRBV19; d_gene: TRBD1; CDR3aa: ASSPPGQGSYGYT
abundance: NA; j_gene: TRBJ2-2; v_gene: TRBV15; d_gene: TRBD1; CDR3aa: ATSRDLGQSNTGELF
abundance: NA; j_gene: TRBJ2-2; v_gene: TRBV19; d_gene: TRBD1; CDR3aa: ASSPDRATGELF
abundance: NA; j_gene: TRBJ2-2; v_gene: TRBV2; d_gene: NA; CDR3aa: ASSKSTPGELF
abundance: NA; j_gene: TRBJ2-7; v_gene: TRBV7-2; d_gene: TRBD2; CDR3aa: ASSLGGGGYEQY
abundance: few; j_gene: TRBJ2-7; v_gene: TRBV3-1/TRBV3-2; d_gene: TRBD1; CDR3aa: ASSQDKGGTGLYEQY
abundance: few; j_gene: TRBJ2-1; v_gene: TRBV6-4; d_gene: TRBD2; CDR3aa: ASSRRTSGNNEQF
abundance: NA; j_gene: TRBJ1-3; v_gene: TRBV5-8; d_gene: NA; CDR3aa: ASSLYSLGALH
abundance: NA; j_gene: TRBJ1-5; v_gene: TRBV7-2; d_gene: NA; CDR3aa: ASSLGRGFQPQH
abundance: NA; j_gene: TRBJ2-7; v_gene: TRBV4-3; d_gene: NA; CDR3aa: ASSQEATARQY
abundance: NA; j_gene: TRBJ1-2; v_gene: TRBV30; d_gene: NA; CDR3aa: AWSVPAGGRYGYT
abundance: NA; j_gene: TRBJ1-4; v_gene: TRBV25-1; d_gene: NA; CDR3aa: ASSAPDSNEKLF
abundance: NA; j_gene: TRBJ1-3; v_gene: TRBV5-1; d_gene: TRBD1; CDR3aa: ASSSDSGGPGNTIY
abundance: NA; j_gene: TRBJ2-1; v_gene: TRBV28; d_gene: TRBD1; CDR3aa: ASRRGTGDYNEQF
abundance: NA; j_gene: TRBJ1-6; v_gene: TRBV6-5; d_gene: TRBD1; CDR3aa: ASSYSHRGFGSPLH